This T cell receptor beta chain was sequenced for a study of breast tumors, draining lymph nodes, adjacent tissues. Study-wide points: Compared with basal-like, luminal-like tumors shared significantly more repertoire with nontumor tissue.

As regards this clonotype: Its matching antigen is unknown.

Between the trimmed V and J ends, which lost 6 bases and 6 bases, there was a span of 11 bases. CDR3 size: 11 residues. Germline CDR1 is SQVTM and CDR2 is ANQGSEA. TCRdb analysed the multiplex PCR reads with MiXCR anew, one entry per CDR3 protein. The sample includes about 52,000 distinct CDR3 sequences, about 40% of them seen just once. This receptor was obtained from a female donor with breast cancer. Some clones in this sample may be carry-over from other donors' samples. V gene TRBV29-1 combines with J gene TRBJ1-2; possible D gene TRBD1, 5 bases. What was sequenced was breast tumor tissue. The CDR3 loop is CSVPWGNGYTF. The CDR3 region has the DNA TGCAGCGTCCCTTGGGGGAATGGCTACACCTTC.